The sequence of this T cell receptor (beta chain) was determined in a study of cytomegalovirus exposure and HLA in healthy donors. Study-wide results and caveats: Productive status was seen about 90% or about 30% of the time for most TCR beta V segments in an earlier analysis. TCR beta sequences reportedly predicted most subjects' HLA-A and HLA-B alleles accurately. Indistinguishable V segments, including TRBV6-2 and TRBV6-3, were excluded.

PCR employed 60 Vbeta and 13 Jbeta primers. Measured with immunoSEQ multiplex PCR; TCRdb has only the in-frame clones, and not every one. The sample is made up of 150,000 to 200,000 clones, and the top ten hold 0.7% to 1% of it. In germline, CDR1 is MNHEY, CDR2 SVGAGI. This CDR3 comprises 12 residues. Comment on this clone: Its antigen is unidentified.

This receptor was obtained from a woman under 30 in good health and CMV-seropositive. Specimen: PBMCs. This chain uses TRBV6-5 with TRBJ1-2; tentative D call: TRBD1 (6 bases). Here the CDR3 reads CGSTGGNYGYTF. The CDR3 nucleotides are TGTGGATCGACAGGAGGCAACTATGGCTACACCTTC.